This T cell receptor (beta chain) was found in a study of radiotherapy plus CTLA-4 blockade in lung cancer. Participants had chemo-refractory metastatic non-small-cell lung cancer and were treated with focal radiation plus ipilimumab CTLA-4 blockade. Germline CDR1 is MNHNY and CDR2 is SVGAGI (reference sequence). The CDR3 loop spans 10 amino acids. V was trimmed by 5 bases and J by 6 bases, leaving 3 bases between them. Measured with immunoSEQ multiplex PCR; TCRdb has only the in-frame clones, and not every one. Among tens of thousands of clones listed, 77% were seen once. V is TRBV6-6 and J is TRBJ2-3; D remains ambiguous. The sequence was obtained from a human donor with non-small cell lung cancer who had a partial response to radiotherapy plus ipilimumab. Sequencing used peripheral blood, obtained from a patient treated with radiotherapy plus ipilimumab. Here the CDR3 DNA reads TGTGCCAGCAGTGAGGATACGCAGTATTTT. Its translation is CASSEDTQYF.